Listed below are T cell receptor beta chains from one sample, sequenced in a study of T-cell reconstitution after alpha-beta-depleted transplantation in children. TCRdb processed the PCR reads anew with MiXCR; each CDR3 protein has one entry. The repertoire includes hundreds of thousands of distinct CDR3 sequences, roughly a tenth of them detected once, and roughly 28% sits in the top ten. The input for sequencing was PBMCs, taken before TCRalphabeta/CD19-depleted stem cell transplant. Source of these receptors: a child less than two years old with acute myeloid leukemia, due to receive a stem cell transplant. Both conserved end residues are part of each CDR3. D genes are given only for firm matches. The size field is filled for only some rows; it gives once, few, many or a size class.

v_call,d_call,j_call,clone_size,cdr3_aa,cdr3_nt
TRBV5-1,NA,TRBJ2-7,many,CASSSTGSTRSEQYF,TGCGCCAGCAGCTCAACGGGATCAACCCGTTCCGAGCAGTACTTC
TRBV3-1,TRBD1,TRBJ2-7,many,CASSERTGVSYEQYF,TGTGCCAGCAGCGAACGGACAGGGGTGTCCTACGAGCAGTACTTC
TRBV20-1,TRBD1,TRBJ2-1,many,CSAHTSGGNEQFF,TGCAGTGCTCATACCTCAGGGGGAAATGAGCAGTTCTTC
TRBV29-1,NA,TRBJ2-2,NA,CSGGRGHTGELFF,TGCAGCGGGGGACGGGGTCACACCGGGGAGCTGTTTTTT
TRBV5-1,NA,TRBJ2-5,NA,CASRAGNQETQYF,TGCGCCAGCAGAGCGGGCAACCAAGAGACCCAGTACTTC
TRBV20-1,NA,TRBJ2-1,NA,CSARGVTQGNEQFF,TGCAGTGCTAGAGGGGTAACCCAAGGGAATGAGCAGTTCTTC
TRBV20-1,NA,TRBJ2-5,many,CSARDYRETQYF,TGCAGTGCTAGAGACTACAGAGAGACCCAGTACTTC
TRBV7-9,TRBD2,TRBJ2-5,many,CASSRTSIQETQYF,TGTGCCAGCAGCCGGACTAGCATCCAAGAGACCCAGTACTTC
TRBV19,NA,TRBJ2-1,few,CASSIVDEQFF,TGTGCCAGTAGTATAGTCGATGAGCAGTTCTTC
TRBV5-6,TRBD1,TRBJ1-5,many,CASSLARTGLQSNQPQHF,TGTGCCAGCAGCTTGGCCCGGACAGGGTTGCAGAGCAATCAGCCCCAGCATTTT
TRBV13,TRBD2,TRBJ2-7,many,CASSLPGGSYEQYF,TGTGCCAGCAGCTTACCGGGAGGCTCCTACGAGCAGTACTTC
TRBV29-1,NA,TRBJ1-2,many,CSVEGGQIYGYTF,TGCAGCGTTGAAGGTGGACAAATCTATGGCTACACCTTC
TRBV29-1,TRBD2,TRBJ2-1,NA,CSVVSGGGYNEQFF,TGCAGCGTTGTTTCGGGGGGGGGCTACAATGAGCAGTTCTTC
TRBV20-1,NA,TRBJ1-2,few,CSASWTRGDGYTF,TGCAGTGCTTCCTGGACTCGAGGGGATGGCTACACCTTC
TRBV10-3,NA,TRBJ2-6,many,CAISASSVGGARDLTF,TGTGCCATCAGTGCCTCCTCGGTGGGGGGCGCAAGGGACCTGACTTTC
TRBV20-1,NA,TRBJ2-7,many,CSARWAGFPYEQYF,TGCAGTGCTAGATGGGCGGGATTCCCCTACGAGCAGTACTTC
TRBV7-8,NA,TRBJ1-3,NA,CASSRQVFNPTSGNTIYF,TGTGCCAGCAGCCGACAGGTTTTCAATCCCACCTCTGGAAACACCATATATTTT
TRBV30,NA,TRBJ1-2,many,CAWSVNYGYTF,TGTGCCTGGAGTGTCAACTATGGCTACACCTTC
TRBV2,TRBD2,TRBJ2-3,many,CASRSTGTRADTQYF,TGTGCCAGCAGGTCCACCGGGACTAGAGCAGATACGCAGTATTTT
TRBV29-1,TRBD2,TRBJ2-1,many,CSVEWGGLFGEQFF,TGCAGCGTTGAATGGGGGGGTCTTTTTGGTGAGCAGTTCTTC
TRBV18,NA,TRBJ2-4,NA,CASSLPGEDIQYF,TGTGCCAGCTCACTGCCGGGTGAAGACATTCAGTACTTC
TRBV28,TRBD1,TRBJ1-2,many,CATVTGRGYGYTF,TGTGCCACCGTGACAGGGCGAGGCTATGGCTACACCTTC
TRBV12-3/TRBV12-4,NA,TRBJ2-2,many,CASSPTRRAGELFF,TGTGCCAGCAGTCCCACTAGGAGGGCCGGGGAGCTGTTTTTT
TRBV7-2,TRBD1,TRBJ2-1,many,CASSSDRGNEQFF,TGTGCCAGCAGCTCGGACAGGGGCAATGAGCAGTTCTTC
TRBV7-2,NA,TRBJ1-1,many,CASSLVSGPGAFF,TGTGCCAGCAGCTTAGTATCGGGGCCGGGAGCTTTCTTT
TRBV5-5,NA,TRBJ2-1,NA,CAGGASVYNEQFF,TGTGCCGGCGGGGCTAGCGTGTACAATGAGCAGTTCTTC
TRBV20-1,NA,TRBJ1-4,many,CSFPHGATNEKLFF,TGCAGTTTTCCCCACGGCGCAACTAATGAAAAACTGTTTTTT
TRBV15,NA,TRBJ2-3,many,CATSRGEHISTDTQYF,TGTGCCACCAGCAGAGGGGAACACATTAGCACAGATACGCAGTATTTT
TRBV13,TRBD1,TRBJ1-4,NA,CASSLGDRVNEKLFF,TGTGCCAGCAGCTTGGGGGACAGGGTGAATGAAAAACTGTTTTTT
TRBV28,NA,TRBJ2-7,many,CASRAAEALSYEQYF,TGTGCCAGCAGGGCCGCCGAGGCGCTCTCCTACGAGCAGTACTTC
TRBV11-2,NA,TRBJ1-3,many,CASNPRPGGLSAGNTIYF,TGTGCCAGCAACCCTCGTCCCGGAGGGTTATCCGCTGGAAACACCATATATTTT
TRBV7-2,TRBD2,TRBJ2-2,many,CASSSRLAGKTGELFF,TGTGCCAGCAGCTCCAGACTAGCGGGGAAGACCGGGGAGCTGTTTTTT
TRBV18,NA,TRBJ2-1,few,CASSPQATRPSSYNEQFF,TGTGCCAGCTCACCACAAGCAACCCGACCGAGCTCCTACAATGAGCAGTTCTTC
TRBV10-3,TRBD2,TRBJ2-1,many,CAISESEGGPSEQFF,TGTGCCATCAGTGAGTCGGAGGGAGGGCCTAGTGAGCAGTTCTTC
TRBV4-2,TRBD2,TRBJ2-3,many,CASSPGGAWTDTQYF,TGTGCCAGCAGCCCCGGGGGGGCCTGGACAGATACGCAGTATTTT
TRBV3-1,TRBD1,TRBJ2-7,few,CASSLWTGDEQYF,TGTGCCAGCAGCCTATGGACAGGGGACGAGCAGTACTTC
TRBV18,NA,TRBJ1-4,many,CASSPPTADEKLFF,TGTGCCAGCTCACCACCAACGGCAGACGAAAAACTGTTTTTT
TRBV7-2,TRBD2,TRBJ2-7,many,CASSLAQASGSREQYF,TGTGCCAGCAGCTTAGCGCAGGCTAGCGGGAGTCGCGAGCAGTACTTC
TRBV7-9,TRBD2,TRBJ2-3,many,CASSFPTSGRQSDTQYF,TGTGCCAGCAGCTTCCCAACTAGCGGGAGGCAATCAGATACGCAGTATTTT
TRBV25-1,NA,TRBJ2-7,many,CASSESTTYEQYF,TGTGCCAGCAGTGAATCAACAACCTACGAGCAGTACTTC
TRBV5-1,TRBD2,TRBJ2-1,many,CASSWGGVQFF,TGCGCCAGCAGCTGGGGGGGGGTGCAGTTCTTC
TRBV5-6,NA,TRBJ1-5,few,CASSLGGVDRQPQHF,TGTGCCAGCAGCTTGGGAGGGGTCGATCGTCAGCCCCAGCATTTT
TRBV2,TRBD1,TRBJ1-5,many,CAISSGGQGNQPQHF,TGTGCCATCTCATCGGGGGGACAGGGTAACCAGCCCCAGCATTTT
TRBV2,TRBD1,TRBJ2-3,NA,CAISPSGQSLRGTDTQYF,TGTGCCATCAGCCCGTCGGGACAGTCCCTCCGGGGCACAGATACGCAGTATTTT
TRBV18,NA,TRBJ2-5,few,CASSPTLEGQETQYF,TGTGCCAGCTCACCAACCTTAGAGGGCCAAGAGACCCAGTACTTC
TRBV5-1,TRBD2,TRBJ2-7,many,CASSRGLAGGGEQYF,TGCGCCAGCAGCCGGGGACTAGCGGGAGGGGGGGAGCAGTACTTC
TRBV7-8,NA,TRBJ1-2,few,CASSLGSGRNYGDTF,TGTGCCAGCAGCTTAGGCTCGGGACGGAACTATGGCGACACCTTC
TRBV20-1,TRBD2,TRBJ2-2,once,CSARAGLAGGRANTGELLF,TGCAGTGCTAGAGCTGGTTTAGCGGGGGGCCGGGCGAACACCGGGGAGCTGCTTTTT
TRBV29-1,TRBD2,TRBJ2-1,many,CSVAIAGGYEQFF,TGCAGCGTTGCGATAGCGGGAGGGTATGAGCAGTTCTTC
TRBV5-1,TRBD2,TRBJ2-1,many,CASSLGTSGSTTGNEQFF,TGCGCCAGCAGCCTCGGGACTAGCGGATCAACTACGGGGAATGAGCAGTTCTTC
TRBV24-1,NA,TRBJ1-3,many,CATSAAGNTIYF,TGTGCCACCAGTGCGGCAGGAAACACCATATATTTT
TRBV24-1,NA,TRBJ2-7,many,CATSDSGHYEQYF,TGTGCCACCAGTGATTCCGGACACTACGAGCAGTACTTC
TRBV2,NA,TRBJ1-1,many,CASGEGGTEAFF,TGTGCCAGCGGGGAGGGGGGCACTGAAGCTTTCTTT
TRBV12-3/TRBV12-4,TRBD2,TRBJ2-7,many,CASSPSSGSRNEQYF,TGTGCCAGCAGTCCATCTAGCGGGAGTCGGAACGAGCAGTACTTC
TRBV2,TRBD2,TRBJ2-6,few,CARNPTSGSSGANVLTF,TGTGCCCGCAACCCAACTAGCGGAAGCTCTGGGGCCAACGTCCTGACTTTC
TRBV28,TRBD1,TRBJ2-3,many,CASTPDRGRGDTQYF,TGTGCCAGCACCCCGGACAGGGGGCGGGGAGATACGCAGTATTTT
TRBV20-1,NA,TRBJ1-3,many,CSALAPREKSGNTIYF,TGCAGTGCCCTCGCGCCCAGGGAGAAATCTGGAAACACCATATATTTT
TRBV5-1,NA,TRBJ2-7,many,CASSFRSYEQYF,TGCGCCAGCAGCTTCCGGTCGTACGAGCAGTACTTC
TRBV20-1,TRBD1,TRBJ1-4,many,CSAGQNYNEKLFF,TGCAGTGCGGGACAGAATTATAATGAAAAACTGTTTTTT